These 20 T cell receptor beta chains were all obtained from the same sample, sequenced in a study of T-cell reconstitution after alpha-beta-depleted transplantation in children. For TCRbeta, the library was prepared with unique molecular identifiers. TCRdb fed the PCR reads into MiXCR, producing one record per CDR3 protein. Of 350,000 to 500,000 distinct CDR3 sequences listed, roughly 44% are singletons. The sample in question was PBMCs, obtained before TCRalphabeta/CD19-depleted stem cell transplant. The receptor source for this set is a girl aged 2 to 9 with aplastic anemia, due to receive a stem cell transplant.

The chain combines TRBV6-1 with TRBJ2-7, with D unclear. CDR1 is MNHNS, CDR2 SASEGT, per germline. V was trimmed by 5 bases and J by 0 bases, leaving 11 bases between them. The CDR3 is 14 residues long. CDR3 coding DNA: TGTGCCAGCAGTCAAGGCCCGAGCTCCTACGAGCAGTACTTC. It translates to CASSQGPSSYEQYF.

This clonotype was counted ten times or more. CDR3 nucleotide sequence: TGCAGCGTTGAAGTGGGGGGACTAGCCTCTTCGTTCTACGAGCAGTACTTC. Amino acids: CSVEVGGLASSFYEQYF. This rearrangement joins TRBV29-1 to TRBJ2-7, with 9 bases matching TRBD2. The ends lost 1 base at V and 3 bases at J; junction bases unmatched: 13. The CDR3 loop spans 17 amino acids. Looked up from germline, CDR1 is SQVTM and CDR2 is ANQGSEA.

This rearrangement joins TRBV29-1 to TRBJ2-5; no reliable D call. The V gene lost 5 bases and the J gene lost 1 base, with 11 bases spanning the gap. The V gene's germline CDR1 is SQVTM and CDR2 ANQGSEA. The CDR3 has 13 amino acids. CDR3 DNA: TGCAGCGTTCTCCAGTGGACCCAAGAGACCCAGTACTTC. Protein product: CSVLQWTQETQYF.

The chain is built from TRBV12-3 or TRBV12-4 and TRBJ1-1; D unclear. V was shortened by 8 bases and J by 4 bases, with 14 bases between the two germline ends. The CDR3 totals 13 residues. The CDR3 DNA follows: TGTGCCAGCGGAAGGGTGGGGAGCACTGAAGCTTTCTTT. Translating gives CASGRVGSTEAFF.

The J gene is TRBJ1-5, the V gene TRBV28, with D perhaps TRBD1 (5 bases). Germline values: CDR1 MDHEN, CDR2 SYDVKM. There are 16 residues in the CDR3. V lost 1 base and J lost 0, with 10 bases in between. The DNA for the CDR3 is TGTGCCAGCAGTTTATTAAGGCAGGGTAGCAATCAGCCCCAGCATTTT. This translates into CASSLLRQGSNQPQHF.

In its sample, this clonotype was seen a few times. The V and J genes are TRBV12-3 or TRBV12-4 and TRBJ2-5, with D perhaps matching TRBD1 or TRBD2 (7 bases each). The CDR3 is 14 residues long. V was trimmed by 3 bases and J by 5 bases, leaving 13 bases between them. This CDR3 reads CASSLSGGGETQYF. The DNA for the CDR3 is TGTGCCAGCAGTTTGTCAGGGGGGGGTGAGACCCAGTACTTC.

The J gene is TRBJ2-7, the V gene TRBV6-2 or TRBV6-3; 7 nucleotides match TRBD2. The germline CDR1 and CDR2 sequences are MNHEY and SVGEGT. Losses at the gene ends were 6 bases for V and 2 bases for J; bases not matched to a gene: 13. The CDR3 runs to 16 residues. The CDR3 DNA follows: TGTGCCAGCAGCCAGGAACTAGCGAACATTCCCTACGAGCAGTACTTC. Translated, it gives CASSQELANIPYEQYF.

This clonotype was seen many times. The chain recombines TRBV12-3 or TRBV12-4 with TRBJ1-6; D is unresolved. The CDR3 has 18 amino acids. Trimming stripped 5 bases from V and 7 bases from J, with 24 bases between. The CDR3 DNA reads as TGTGCCAGCAGTACCCACCCGGGCCCTTATCTTGAAAATTCACCCCTCCACTTT. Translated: CASSTHPGPYLENSPLHF.

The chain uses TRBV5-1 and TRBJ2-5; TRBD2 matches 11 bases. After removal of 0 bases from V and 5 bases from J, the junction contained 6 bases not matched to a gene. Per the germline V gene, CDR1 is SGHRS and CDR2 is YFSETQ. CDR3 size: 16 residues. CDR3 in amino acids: CASSLEGTSGWETQYF. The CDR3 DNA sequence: TGCGCCAGCAGCTTGGAAGGGACTAGCGGATGGGAGACCCAGTACTTC.

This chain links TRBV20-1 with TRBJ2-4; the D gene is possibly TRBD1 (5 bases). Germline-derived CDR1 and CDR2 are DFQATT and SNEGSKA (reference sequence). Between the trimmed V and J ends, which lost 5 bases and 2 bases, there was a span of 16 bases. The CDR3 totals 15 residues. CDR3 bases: TGCAGTGCTGATGAGGAACAGGAAACCAAAAACATTCAGTACTTC. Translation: CSADEEQETKNIQYF.

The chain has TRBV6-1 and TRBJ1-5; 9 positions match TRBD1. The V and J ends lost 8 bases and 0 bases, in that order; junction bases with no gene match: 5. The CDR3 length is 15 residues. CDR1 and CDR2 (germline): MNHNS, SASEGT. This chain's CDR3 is CASQTGGYSNQPQHF. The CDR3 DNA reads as TGTGCCAGCCAGACAGGGGGATATAGCAATCAGCCCCAGCATTTT.

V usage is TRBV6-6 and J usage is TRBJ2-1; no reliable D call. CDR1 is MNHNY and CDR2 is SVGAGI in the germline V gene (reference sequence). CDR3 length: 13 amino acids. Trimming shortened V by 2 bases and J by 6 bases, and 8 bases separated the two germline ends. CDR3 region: CASSYLASNEQFF. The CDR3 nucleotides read TGTGCCAGCAGTTACCTGGCAAGCAATGAGCAGTTCTTC.

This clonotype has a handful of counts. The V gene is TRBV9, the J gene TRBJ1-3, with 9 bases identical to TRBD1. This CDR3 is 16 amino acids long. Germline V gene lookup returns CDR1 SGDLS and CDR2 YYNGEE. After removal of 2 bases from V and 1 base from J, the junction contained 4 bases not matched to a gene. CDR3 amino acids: CASSVTGGFSGNTIYF. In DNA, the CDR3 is TGTGCCAGCAGCGTGACAGGGGGTTTTTCTGGAAACACCATATATTTT.

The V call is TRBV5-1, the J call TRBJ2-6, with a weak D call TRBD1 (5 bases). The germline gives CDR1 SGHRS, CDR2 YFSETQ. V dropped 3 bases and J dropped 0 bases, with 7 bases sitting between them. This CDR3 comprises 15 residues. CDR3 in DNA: TGCGCCAGCAGCTCTGACAGCTCTGGGGCCAACGTCCTGACTTTC. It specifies CASSSDSSGANVLTF.

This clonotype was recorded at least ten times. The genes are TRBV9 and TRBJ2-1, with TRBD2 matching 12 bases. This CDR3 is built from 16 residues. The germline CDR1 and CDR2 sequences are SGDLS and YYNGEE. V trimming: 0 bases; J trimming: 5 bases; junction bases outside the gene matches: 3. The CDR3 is CASSVAGTSGHNEQFF. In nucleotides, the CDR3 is TGTGCCAGCAGCGTAGCCGGGACTAGCGGGCACAATGAGCAGTTCTTC.

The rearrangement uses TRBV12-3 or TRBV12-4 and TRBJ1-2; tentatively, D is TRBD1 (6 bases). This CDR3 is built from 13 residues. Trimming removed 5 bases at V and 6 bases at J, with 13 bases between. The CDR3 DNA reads TGTGCCAGCAGTAGGATGACAGGCCATGGCTACACCTTC. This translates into CASSRMTGHGYTF.

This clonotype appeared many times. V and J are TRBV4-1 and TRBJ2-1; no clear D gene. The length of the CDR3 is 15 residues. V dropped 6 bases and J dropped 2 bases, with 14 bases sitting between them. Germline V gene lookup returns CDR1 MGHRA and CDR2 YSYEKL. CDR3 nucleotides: TGCGCCAGCAGGGGTCTCCAGGACCCCTACAATGAGCAGTTCTTC. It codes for CASRGLQDPYNEQFF.

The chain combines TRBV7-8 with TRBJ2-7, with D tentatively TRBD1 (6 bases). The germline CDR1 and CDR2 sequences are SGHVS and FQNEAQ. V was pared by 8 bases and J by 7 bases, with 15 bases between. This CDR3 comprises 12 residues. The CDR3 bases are TGTGCCAGCGTCTCAGGGGCATGGGAGCAGTACTTC. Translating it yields CASVSGAWEQYF.

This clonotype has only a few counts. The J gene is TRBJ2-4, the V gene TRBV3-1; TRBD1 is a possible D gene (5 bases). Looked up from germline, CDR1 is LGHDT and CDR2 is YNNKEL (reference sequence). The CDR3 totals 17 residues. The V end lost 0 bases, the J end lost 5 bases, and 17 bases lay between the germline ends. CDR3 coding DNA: TGTGCCAGCAGCCAAGATATAATGCAGGGCGGTGAAAACATTCAGTACTTC. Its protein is CASSQDIMQGGENIQYF.

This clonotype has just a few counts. The CDR3 DNA is TGCGCCAGCAGCCCCGATACCGGGACAGGCGGGGGTACGCAGTATTTT. Its translation: CASSPDTGTGGGTQYF. The chain recombines TRBV5-1 with TRBJ2-3; perhaps TRBD1 as D (8 bases). Germline V CDR1 and CDR2: SGHRS, YFSETQ. The CDR3 covers 16 residues. V shed 4 bases and J shed 8 bases, with 23 bases lying between them.